These 20 T cell receptor beta chains were all obtained from the same sample, sequenced in a study of beta chain features in type 1 diabetes (dated by TCRdb to 2017 to 2018). Receptor libraries were prepared by the immunoSEQ multiplex PCR assay. The High Capacity cDNA Reverse Transcription Kit was used to reverse transcribe all of the isolated RNA, meaning that expressed TCRB transcripts were what got sequenced. Drawn from immuneACCESS, this table holds only the in-frame rearrangements with V and J called that TCRdb kept. Clones are partly lost; checked studies trace under half to an unresolved V gene and leave the rest unexplained. Present in this sample are 150,000 to 180,000 clones, roughly 10% of which were seen just once. About 1.9% of the sample is in the top ten clones. Sequencing was carried out using central memory CD4+ T cells from blood. The receptors derive from a man between 18 and 29 years old in good health.

This clone was seen more than once but under ten times. Additional DNA sequences in this sample encode the identical CDR3. The V call is TRBV25-1, the J call TRBJ2-5; D not certain. This CDR3 has 11 residues. V gave up 6 bases and J gave up 3 bases, with 5 bases separating them. Germline-derived CDR1 and CDR2 are MGHDK and SYGVNS. The CDR3 region is CASSLKETQYF. CDR3 nucleotide sequence: TGTGCCAGCAGCCTAAAAGAGACCCAGTACTTC.

This clone occurred a few times. The gene calls are TRBV7-9 and TRBJ2-6; D is possibly TRBD2 (5 bases). The CDR3 is 17 residues long. Germline V lookup: CDR1 SEHNR, CDR2 FQNEAQ (reference sequence). V was pared by 6 bases and J by 2 bases, with 17 bases between. The CDR3 sequence is CASRSPLPGTGANVLTF. The CDR3 DNA reads as TGTGCCAGCAGATCCCCCCTTCCGGGAACTGGGGCCAACGTCCTGACTTTC.

This chain uses TRBV28 with TRBJ1-6; D is uncertain. The ends were cut back, 7 bases at V and 7 bases at J, with 11 bases in the middle. This CDR3 region has 13 residues. Germline V gives CDR1 MDHEN, CDR2 SYDVKM. CDR3 region: CASTLSGNSPLHF. CDR3 nucleotide sequence: TGTGCCAGCACCTTGTCGGGGAATTCACCCCTCCACTTT.

V is TRBV5-1 and J is TRBJ2-1; 7 positions match TRBD1. In germline, CDR1 is SGHRS, CDR2 YFSETQ. The CDR3 spans 13 residues. V gave up 4 bases and J gave up 4 bases; unmatched junction bases: 2. The CDR3 sequence is CASSMGQYNEQFF. Written as DNA, the CDR3 is TGCGCCAGCAGCATGGGACAGTACAATGAGCAGTTCTTC. Supplemented by reference TRBV5-1 and TRBJ2-1, the full variable domain reads KAGVTQTPRYLIKTRGQQVTLSCSPISGHRSVSWYQQTPGQGLQFLFEYFSETQRNKGNFPGRFSGRQFSNSRSEMNVSTLELGDSALYLCASSMGQYNEQFFGPGTRLTVL.

The chain links TRBV18 to TRBJ2-1; a weak D match, TRBD1 (5 bases). The germline gives CDR1 KGHSH, CDR2 LQKENI. V was pared by 3 bases and J by 10 bases, with 10 bases between. CDR3 length equals 12 residues. CDR3 coding DNA: TGTGCCAGCTCACCGGTCAGGGAAGAGCAGTTCTTC. As protein: CASSPVREEQFF.

This clone was recorded a few times. The chain combines TRBV6-5 with TRBJ2-1; tentatively, D is TRBD2 (7 bases). V was clipped by 10 bases and J by 7 bases, with 11 bases between them. CDR1 and CDR2 from the germline V gene are MNHEY and SVGAGI. This CDR3 contains 11 residues. CDR3 sequence reads: CATGGVNEQFF. The CDR3 nucleotides are TGTGCCACGGGGGGCGTGAATGAGCAGTTCTTC.

The CDR3 nucleotides are TGTGCCAGCAGCTCGAGGACAGGGAAAAAGGACTATGGCTACACCTTC. It encodes CASSSRTGKKDYGYTF. The V gene is TRBV9, the J gene TRBJ1-2; 8 bases line up with TRBD1. CDR1 and CDR2 from the germline V gene are SGDLS and YYNGEE. Trimming at V came to 4 bases and at J to 3 bases, leaving 11 bases not matched to a gene. The CDR3 has 16 amino acids. The whole variable domain, remainder taken from reference TRBV9 and TRBJ1-2, is DSGVTQTPKHLITATGQRVTLRCSPRSGDLSVYWYQQSLDQGLQFLIQYYNGEERAKGNILERFSAQQFPDLHSELNLSSLELGDSALYFCASSSRTGKKDYGYTFGSGTRLTVV.

This clone was seen more than once but under ten times. This chain uses TRBV7-8 with TRBJ2-5, with TRBD2 matching over 8 bases. The CDR3 has 15 residues. Germline V lookup: CDR1 SGHVS, CDR2 FQNEAQ. V trimming: 5 bases; J trimming: 2 bases; junction bases outside the gene matches: 7. The CDR3 DNA sequence: TGTGCCAGCAGCCGTACGACTAGCGAACAAGAGACCCAGTACTTC. This codes for CASSRTTSEQETQYF.

This clone has a handful of counts. The chain carries TRBV9 and TRBJ2-3; D gene ambiguous. Trimming left V 1 base short and J 1 base short, with 10 bases between. This CDR3 contains 15 residues. Per the germline V gene, CDR1 is SGDLS and CDR2 is YYNGEE. The CDR3 region has the DNA TGTGCCAGCAGCGTAACCCCTGGACGCACAGATACGCAGTATTTT. It encodes CASSVTPGRTDTQYF.

This sequence joins TRBV9 and TRBJ1-2; a weak D match, TRBD1 (5 bases). CDR3 length: 15 amino acids. CDR1 and CDR2 (germline): SGDLS, YYNGEE. The V gene lost 0 bases and the J gene lost 1 base, with 10 bases spanning the gap. CDR3 DNA: TGTGCCAGCAGCGTAGGGGACCGGGATAACTATGGCTACACCTTC. Its protein product is CASSVGDRDNYGYTF. Supplemented by reference TRBV9 and TRBJ1-2, the full variable domain reads DSGVTQTPKHLITATGQRVTLRCSPRSGDLSVYWYQQSLDQGLQFLIQYYNGEERAKGNILERFSAQQFPDLHSELNLSSLELGDSALYFCASSVGDRDNYGYTFGSGTRLTVV.

This clone was seen a handful of times. The V call is TRBV29-1, the J call TRBJ2-7; the match to TRBD1 covers 11 bases. The V gene end was trimmed by 8 bases and the J gene end by 7 bases; junction bases not matched to a gene: 13. The CDR3 is 14 amino acids. From germline, CDR1 is SQVTM and CDR2 ANQGSEA. CDR3 in amino acids: CSPGWTGGNGEQYF. In nucleotides, the CDR3 is TGCAGCCCTGGTTGGACAGGGGGCAACGGGGAGCAGTACTTC.

This chain links TRBV25-1 with TRBJ2-7; D assignment may be TRBD1 or TRBD2 (5 bases each). Trimming removed 4 bases at V and 5 bases at J, with 18 bases between. This CDR3 contains 15 residues. The V gene's germline CDR1 is MGHDK and CDR2 SYGVNS. DNA for the CDR3: TGTGCCAGCAGTGCATCAAGGGACCTGGCCCACGAGCAGTACTTC. It encodes CASSASRDLAHEQYF.

The gene calls are TRBV27 and TRBJ2-1, with D tentatively TRBD1 (5 bases). The germline V gene encodes CDR1 MNHEY and CDR2 SMNVEV (reference sequence). The V gene lost 8 bases and the J gene lost 6 bases, with 23 bases spanning the gap. CDR3 length: 16 amino acids. The CDR3 DNA reads as TGTGCCAGCGAATCTGCTACTTCCAGGGTTCCCAATGAGCAGTTCTTC. Protein product: CASESATSRVPNEQFF.

The J gene is TRBJ2-7, the V gene TRBV10-3, with D perhaps TRBD1 (5 bases). CDR3 length equals 12 residues. The ends were cut back, 3 bases at V and 2 bases at J, with 5 bases in the middle. Germline V gene data show CDR1 as ENHRY and CDR2 as SYGVKD. CDR3 amino acids: CAISEQAYEQYF. CDR3 sequence (DNA): TGTGCCATCAGTGAACAGGCCTACGAGCAGTACTTC.

This clone was recorded a few times. The rearrangement uses TRBV27 and TRBJ2-4, with D unclear. Looked up from germline, CDR1 is MNHEY and CDR2 is SMNVEV (reference sequence). The CDR3 has 16 amino acids. Trimming shortened V by 5 bases and J by 6 bases, and 20 bases separated the two germline ends. Here the CDR3 DNA reads TGTGCCAGCAGTCGACAAAAACCGAGGACGGGAAACATTCAGTACTTC. This translates into CASSRQKPRTGNIQYF.

The sample holds a few counts of this clone. The gene calls are TRBV28 and TRBJ2-7; 7 bases fit TRBD1. This CDR3 is 15 amino acids long. Trimming at V came to 5 bases and at J to 0 bases, leaving 7 bases not matched to a gene. The germline V gene has CDR1 MDHEN and CDR2 SYDVKM. CDR3 residues: CASSNRGRSSYEQYF. The CDR3 nucleotides are TGTGCCAGCAGTAACAGGGGAAGGAGCTCCTACGAGCAGTACTTC.

This chain joins TRBV7-9 and TRBJ1-6, with D hard to call. V lost 1 base, J lost 0 bases, and 10 bases lay in between. In germline, CDR1 is SEHNR, CDR2 FQNEAQ (reference sequence). The CDR3 is 17 residues long. The CDR3 DNA reads as TGTGCCAGCAGCTTAGGCGGCAGGAGCTCCTATAATTCACCCCTCCACTTT. This encodes CASSLGGRSSYNSPLHF.

A few counts support this clone. This sequence joins TRBV5-6 and TRBJ2-5, with D perhaps TRBD1 (6 bases). Germline CDR1 reads SGHDT; CDR2 reads YYEEEE. The CDR3 contains 15 residues. Trimming cost V 1 base and J 3 bases, with 13 bases left between them. This chain's CDR3 is CASSLKVSGEETQYF. The CDR3 DNA reads TGTGCCAGCAGCTTGAAGGTCTCAGGGGAAGAGACCCAGTACTTC.

The sample holds a few counts of this clone. The rearrangement links TRBV6-1 to TRBJ2-7, with TRBD1 identical over 7 bases. V was clipped by 6 bases and J by 3 bases; unmatched bases: 5. The CDR3 spans 13 residues. The germline gives CDR1 MNHNS, CDR2 SASEGT. This chain's CDR3 is CASRGQPFYEQYF. The CDR3 DNA sequence: TGTGCCAGCAGGGGACAGCCCTTCTACGAGCAGTACTTC.

This clone showed up just a few times. The CDR3 region has the DNA TGTGCCAGCAGCTTAGGGACGTCTGAGGTCGAGCAGTACTTC. It specifies CASSLGTSEVEQYF. The chain has TRBV7-9 and TRBJ2-7; D unclear. Per germline, CDR1 SEHNR and CDR2 FQNEAQ (reference sequence). V lost 1 base to trimming and J lost 6 bases, with 13 bases between them. The CDR3 totals 14 residues.